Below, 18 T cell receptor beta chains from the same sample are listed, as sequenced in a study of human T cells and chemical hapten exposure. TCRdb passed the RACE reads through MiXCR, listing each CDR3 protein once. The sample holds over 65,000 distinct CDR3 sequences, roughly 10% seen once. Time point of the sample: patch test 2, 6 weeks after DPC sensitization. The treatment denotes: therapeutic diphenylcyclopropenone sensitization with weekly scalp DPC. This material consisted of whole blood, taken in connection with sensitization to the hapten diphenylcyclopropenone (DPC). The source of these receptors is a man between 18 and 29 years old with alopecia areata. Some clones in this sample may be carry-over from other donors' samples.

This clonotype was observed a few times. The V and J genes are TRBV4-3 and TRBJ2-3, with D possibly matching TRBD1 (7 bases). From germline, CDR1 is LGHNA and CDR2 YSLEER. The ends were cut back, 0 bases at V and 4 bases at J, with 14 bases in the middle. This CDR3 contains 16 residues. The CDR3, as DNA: TGCGCCAGCAGCCAAGATACAGGGGCGGGGTCAGATACGCAGTATTTT. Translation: CASSQDTGAGSDTQYF.

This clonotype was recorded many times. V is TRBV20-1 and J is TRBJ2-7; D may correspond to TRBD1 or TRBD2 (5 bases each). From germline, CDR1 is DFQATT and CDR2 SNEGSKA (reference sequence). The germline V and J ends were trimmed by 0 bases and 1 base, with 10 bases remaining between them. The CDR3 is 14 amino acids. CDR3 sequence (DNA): TGCAGTGCTAGAGATCGGGACGATTCCTACGAGCAGTACTTC. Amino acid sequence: CSARDRDDSYEQYF.

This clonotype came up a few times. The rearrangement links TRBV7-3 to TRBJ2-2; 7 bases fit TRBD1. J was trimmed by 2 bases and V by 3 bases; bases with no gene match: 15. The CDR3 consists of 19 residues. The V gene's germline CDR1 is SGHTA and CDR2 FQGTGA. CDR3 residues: CASSFPPSHGTVNTGELFF. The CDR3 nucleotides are TGTGCCAGCAGCTTTCCCCCTTCTCACGGGACAGTAAACACCGGGGAGCTGTTTTTT.

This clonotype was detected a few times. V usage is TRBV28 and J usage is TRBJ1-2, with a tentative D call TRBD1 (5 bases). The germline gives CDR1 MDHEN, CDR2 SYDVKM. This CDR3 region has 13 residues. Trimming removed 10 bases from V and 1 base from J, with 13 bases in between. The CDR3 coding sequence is TGTGCCACCGACCGGGGGATTAACTATGGCTACACCTTC. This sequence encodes CATDRGINYGYTF.

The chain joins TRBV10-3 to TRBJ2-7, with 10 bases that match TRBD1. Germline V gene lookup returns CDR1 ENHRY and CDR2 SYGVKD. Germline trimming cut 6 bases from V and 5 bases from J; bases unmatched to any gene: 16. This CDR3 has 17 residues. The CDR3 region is CAIRPGQGTPTLDEQYV. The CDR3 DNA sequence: TGTGCCATCAGACCGGGACAGGGGACCCCCACTTTAGACGAGCAGTACGTC.

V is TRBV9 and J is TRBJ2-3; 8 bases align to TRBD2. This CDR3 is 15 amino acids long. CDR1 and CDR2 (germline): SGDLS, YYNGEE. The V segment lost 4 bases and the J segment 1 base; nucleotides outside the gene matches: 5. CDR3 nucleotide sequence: TGTGCCAGCAGCTTGGCTAGCGGGCGCACAGATACGCAGTATTTT. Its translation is CASSLASGRTDTQYF.

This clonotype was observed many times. CDR3 nucleotides: TGTGCCAGCTCCGGAAACACCATATATTTT. It translates to CASSGNTIYF. The rearrangement uses TRBV28 and TRBJ1-3, with unresolved D. The germline CDR1 and CDR2 sequences are MDHEN and SYDVKM. Trimming shortened V by 8 bases and J by 4 bases, and 3 bases separated the two germline ends. The length of the CDR3 is 10 residues.

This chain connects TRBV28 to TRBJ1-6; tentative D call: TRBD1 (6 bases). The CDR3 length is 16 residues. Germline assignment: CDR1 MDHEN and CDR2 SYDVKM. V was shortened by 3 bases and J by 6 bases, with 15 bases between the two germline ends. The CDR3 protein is CASSLAPGHSNSPLHF. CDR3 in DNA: TGTGCCAGCAGTTTGGCCCCGGGACATAGTAATTCACCCCTCCACTTT.

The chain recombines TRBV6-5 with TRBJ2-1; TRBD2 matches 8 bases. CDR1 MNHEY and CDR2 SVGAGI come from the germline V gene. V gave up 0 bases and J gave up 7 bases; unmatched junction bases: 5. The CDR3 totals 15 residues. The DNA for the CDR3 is TGTGCCAGCAGTTACTCTACGGGGGGGCGTAATGAGCAGTTCTTC. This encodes CASSYSTGGRNEQFF.

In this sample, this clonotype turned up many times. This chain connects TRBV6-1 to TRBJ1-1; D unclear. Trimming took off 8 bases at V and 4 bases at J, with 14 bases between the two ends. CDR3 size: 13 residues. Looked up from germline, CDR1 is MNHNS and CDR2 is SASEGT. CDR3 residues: CASLGTWGTEAFF. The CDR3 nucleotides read TGTGCCAGCTTGGGCACCTGGGGCACTGAAGCTTTCTTT.

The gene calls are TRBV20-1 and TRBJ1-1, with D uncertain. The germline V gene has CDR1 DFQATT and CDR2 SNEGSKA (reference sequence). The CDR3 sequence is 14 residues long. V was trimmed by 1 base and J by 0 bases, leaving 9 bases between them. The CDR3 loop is CSARVQKMNTEAFF. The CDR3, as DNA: TGCAGTGCTAGAGTACAGAAGATGAACACTGAAGCTTTCTTT.

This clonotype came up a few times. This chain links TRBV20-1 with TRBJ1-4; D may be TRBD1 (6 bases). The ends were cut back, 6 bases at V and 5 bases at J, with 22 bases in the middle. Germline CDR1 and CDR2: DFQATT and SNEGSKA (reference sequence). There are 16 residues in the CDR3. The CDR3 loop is CSAPGGAGGNNEKLFF. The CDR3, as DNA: TGCAGTGCCCCGGGGGGGGCCGGAGGGAACAATGAAAAACTGTTTTTT.

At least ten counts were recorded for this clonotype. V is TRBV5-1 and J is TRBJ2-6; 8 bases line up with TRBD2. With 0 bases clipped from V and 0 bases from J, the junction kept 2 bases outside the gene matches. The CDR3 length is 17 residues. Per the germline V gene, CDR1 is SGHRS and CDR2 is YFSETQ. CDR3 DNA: TGCGCCAGCAGCTTGGAGCGGGGGTCCTCTGGGGCCAACGTCCTGACTTTC. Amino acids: CASSLERGSSGANVLTF.

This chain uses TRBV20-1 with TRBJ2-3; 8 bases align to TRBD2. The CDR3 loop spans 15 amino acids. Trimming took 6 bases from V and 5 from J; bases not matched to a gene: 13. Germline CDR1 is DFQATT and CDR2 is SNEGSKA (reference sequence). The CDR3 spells CSASGASGGVDTQYF. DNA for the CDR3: TGCAGTGCATCCGGCGCCAGCGGGGGAGTAGATACGCAGTATTTT.

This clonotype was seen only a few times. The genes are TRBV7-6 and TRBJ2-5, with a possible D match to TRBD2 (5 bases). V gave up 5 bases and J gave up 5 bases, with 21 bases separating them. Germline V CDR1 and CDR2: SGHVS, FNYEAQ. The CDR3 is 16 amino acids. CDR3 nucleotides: TGTGCCAGCAGCCCTTTACGCTACGCGGCGGGTGAGACCCAGTACTTC. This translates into CASSPLRYAAGETQYF.

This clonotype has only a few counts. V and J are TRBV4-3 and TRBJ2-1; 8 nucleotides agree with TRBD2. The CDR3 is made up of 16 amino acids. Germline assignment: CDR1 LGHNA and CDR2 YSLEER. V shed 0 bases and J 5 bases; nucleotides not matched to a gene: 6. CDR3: CASSQDRVAGNNEQFF. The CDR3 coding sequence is TGCGCCAGCAGCCAAGATCGGGTAGCGGGGAACAATGAGCAGTTCTTC.

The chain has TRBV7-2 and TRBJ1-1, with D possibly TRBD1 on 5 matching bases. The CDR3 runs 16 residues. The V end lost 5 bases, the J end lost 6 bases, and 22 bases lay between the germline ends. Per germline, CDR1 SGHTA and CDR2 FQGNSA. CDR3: CASSAGTFGGFPEAFF. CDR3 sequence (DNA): TGTGCCAGCAGCGCGGGGACGTTTGGAGGGTTTCCTGAAGCTTTCTTT.

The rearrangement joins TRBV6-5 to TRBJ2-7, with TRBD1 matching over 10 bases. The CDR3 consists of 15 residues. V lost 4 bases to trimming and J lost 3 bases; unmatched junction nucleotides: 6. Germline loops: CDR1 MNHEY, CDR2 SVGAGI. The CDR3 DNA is TGTGCCAGCAGTTTCCCGGGACAGGGGTTCTACGAGCAGTACTTC. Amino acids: CASSFPGQGFYEQYF.